The 17 T cell receptor beta chains below were found in one sample sequenced in a study of T cells in Graves' hyperthyroidism and ophthalmopathy. RNA transcripts provided the source from which TCR beta CDR3 regions were amplified. First-round RT-PCR of the TCR CDR3 relied on the HTBI primer set. TCRdb reanalysed the multiplex PCR reads using MiXCR and keeps one entry per CDR3 protein. The table includes around 600,000 distinct CDR3 sequences, about 14% detected once. Sequenced: blood. The receptors derive from a woman in her forties or fifties with Graves' ophthalmopathy.

The chain has TRBV12-3 or TRBV12-4 and TRBJ2-1; D may be TRBD2 (7 bases). Trimming removed 6 bases at V and 6 bases at J, with 18 bases between. The CDR3 has 15 residues. The CDR3 spells CASRPSRGGGNEQFF. Here the CDR3 DNA reads TGTGCCAGCAGACCTTCTAGGGGGGGCGGCAATGAGCAGTTCTTC.

This clonotype was seen repeatedly, ten times or more. The chain has TRBV7-2 and TRBJ2-2; 9 bases line up with TRBD1. The V and J ends lost 5 bases and 6 bases, in that order; junction bases with no gene match: 7. This CDR3 has 15 residues. CDR1 is SGHTA and CDR2 is FQGNSA in the germline V gene. In DNA form, the CDR3 reads TGTGCCAGCAGCAGGACAGGGGTTCGCGCCGGGGAGCTGTTTTTT. It specifies CASSRTGVRAGELFF. Full variable domain (rest looked up from reference TRBV7-2 and TRBJ2-2): GAGVSQSPSNKVTEKGKDVELRCDPISGHTALYWYRQSLGQGLEFLIYFQGNSAPDKSGLPSDRFSAERTGGSVSTLTIQRTQQEDSAVYLCASSRTGVRAGELFFGEGSRLTVL.

This clonotype was seen repeatedly, ten times or more. The chain combines TRBV6-1 with TRBJ2-1; 8 bases match TRBD1. Germline CDR1 and CDR2: MNHNS and SASEGT. The CDR3 is 14 residues long. V was pared by 4 bases and J by 7 bases, with 6 bases of the junction left unmatched. CDR3 protein: CASSGDRSWNEQFF. In DNA form, the CDR3 reads TGTGCCAGCAGTGGGGACAGGAGCTGGAATGAGCAGTTCTTC.

V gene TRBV7-2 combines with J gene TRBJ2-7, with D hard to call. The ends were cut back, 5 bases at V and 0 bases at J, with 11 bases in the middle. There are 14 residues in the CDR3. Germline CDR1 SGHTA, CDR2 FQGNSA. This CDR3 is CASSPLSNSYEQYF. The CDR3 DNA reads TGTGCCAGCAGCCCCCTTAGCAACTCCTACGAGCAGTACTTC.

This clonotype has a count of ten or more. V gene TRBV27 combines with J gene TRBJ2-1; 9 bases match TRBD2. V dropped 4 bases and J dropped 7; count of bases not matched to a gene: 11. The CDR3 covers 16 residues. Per germline, CDR1 MNHEY and CDR2 SMNVEV (reference sequence). The CDR3 DNA reads TGTGCCAGCAGTTCTAGGGGTAGCGGGAGAGAAAATGAGCAGTTCTTC. As protein: CASSSRGSGRENEQFF.

This clonotype was counted many times. This chain's CDR3 is CSASVVQYQETQYF. CDR3 DNA sequence: TGCAGTGCTAGCGTGGTCCAGTACCAAGAGACCCAGTACTTC. V and J are TRBV20-1 and TRBJ2-5, with no clear D. The CDR3 length is 14 residues. V lost 3 bases to trimming and J lost 0 bases, with 11 bases between them. Germline loops: CDR1 DFQATT, CDR2 SNEGSKA (reference sequence).

This chain connects TRBV7-9 to TRBJ1-1; D not resolved. The CDR3 is 14 amino acids. Per germline, CDR1 SEHNR and CDR2 FQNEAQ (reference sequence). V dropped 3 bases and J dropped 0 bases, with 8 bases sitting between them. CDR3 amino acids: CASSLLFVNTEAFF. Written as DNA, the CDR3 is TGTGCCAGCAGCTTGTTATTTGTGAACACTGAAGCTTTCTTT.

The chain has TRBV19 and TRBJ2-1; the match to TRBD2 covers 7 bases. V dropped 10 bases and J dropped 9; count of bases not matched to a gene: 15. Germline lookup yields CDR1 LNHDA and CDR2 SQIVND (reference sequence). CDR3 length equals 14 residues. CDR3 sequence (DNA): TGTGCCAAAATGGGCAACGGACTAGATTTTGAGCAGTTCTTC. Protein sequence: CAKMGNGLDFEQFF.

This clonotype was detected ten times or more. CDR3 protein: CASLGRANTEAFF. The CDR3 DNA reads as TGTGCCAGCCTCGGCAGGGCTAACACTGAAGCTTTCTTT. This chain joins TRBV2 and TRBJ1-1; D might be TRBD1 (5 bases). Trimming took 8 bases from V and 2 from J, leaving 12 bases between them. This CDR3 spans 13 amino acids. Germline-derived CDR1 and CDR2 are SNHLY and FYNNEI.

This clonotype came up a few times. V usage is TRBV20-1 and J usage is TRBJ1-5; D is unresolved. The V gene lost 2 bases and the J gene lost 6 bases, with 8 bases spanning the gap. CDR1 is DFQATT and CDR2 is SNEGSKA in the germline V gene (reference sequence). The CDR3 totals 12 residues. CDR3 nucleotides: TGCAGTGCTAGACCTACGTCTCAGCCCCAGCATTTT. It translates to CSARPTSQPQHF.

This clonotype has at least ten counts. The CDR3 nucleotides are TGTGCCAGCAGTTCCCCTCCCACAAAAGTGGAGCAGTTCTTC. This codes for CASSSPPTKVEQFF. The genes are TRBV28 and TRBJ2-1; D unclear. Germline V lookup: CDR1 MDHEN, CDR2 SYDVKM. V lost 4 bases and J 10 bases, leaving 17 bases between the germline ends. CDR3 length: 14 residues.

This clonotype has ten or more counts. The chain joins TRBV20-1 to TRBJ2-5; TRBD2 matches at 9 bases. Trimming at V came to 7 bases and at J to 4 bases, leaving 7 bases not matched to a gene. CDR3 length: 13 amino acids. Germline CDR1 and CDR2: DFQATT and SNEGSKA (reference sequence). CDR3 sequence reads: CSVRTSEIETQYF. CDR3 in DNA: TGCAGTGTTAGGACTAGCGAAATAGAGACCCAGTACTTC.

In this sample, this clonotype turned up once. This sequence joins TRBV20-1 and TRBJ2-7; the match to TRBD2 covers 7 bases. V was clipped by 3 bases and J by 0 bases; unmatched bases: 5. Germline CDR1 DFQATT, CDR2 SNEGSKA (reference sequence). This CDR3 is built from 14 residues. Here the CDR3 DNA reads TGCAGTGCTAGTGCTAGCGGAGCCTCCTACGAGCAGTACTTC. Residues: CSASASGASYEQYF.

This clonotype was detected a few times. The chain uses TRBV20-1 and TRBJ2-3; D unresolved. This CDR3 has 11 residues. V was shortened by 3 bases and J by 2 bases, with 3 bases between the two germline ends. The germline V gene has CDR1 DFQATT and CDR2 SNEGSKA (reference sequence). The CDR3, as DNA: TGCAGTGCTAGCTACACAGATACGCAGTATTTT. Protein product: CSASYTDTQYF.

This clonotype has ten or more counts. The V call is TRBV7-3, the J call TRBJ2-4, with D uncertain. This CDR3 has 16 residues. Germline-derived CDR1 and CDR2 are SGHTA and FQGTGA. With 5 bases removed from V and 8 bases from J, the gap between germline ends came to 22 bases. CDR3 protein: CASSISGPAPEDIQYF. The CDR3 coding sequence is TGTGCCAGCAGCATATCAGGTCCCGCCCCAGAGGACATTCAGTACTTC.

This clonotype has more than one count but fewer than ten. The chain carries TRBV29-1 and TRBJ2-2; D unresolved. V was trimmed by 1 base and J by 5 bases, leaving 11 bases between them. This CDR3 has 14 residues. CDR1 and CDR2 from the germline V gene are SQVTM and ANQGSEA. CDR3 bases: TGCAGCGTTGAAGGGGGTCTGAGAACCGGGGAGCTGTTTTTT. Protein: CSVEGGLRTGELFF.

This clonotype was counted ten times or more. The chain employs TRBV6-2 or TRBV6-3 and TRBJ2-5; 7 bases match TRBD1. The CDR3 is 14 residues long. CDR1 and CDR2 (germline): MNHEY, SVGEGT. V lost 5 bases, J lost 5 bases, and 8 bases stayed unmatched. The CDR3 region is CASSLTRRGETQYF. The DNA of the CDR3 is TGTGCCAGCAGTCTCACCCGCAGGGGGGAGACCCAGTACTTC.